What follows are 20 T cell receptor beta chains derived from one specimen sequenced in a study of T cell repertoires in cytomegalovirus infection. TCRdb redid the calling of the reads with MiXCR, one entry per CDR3 protein. Altogether 160,000 or so distinct CDR3 sequences are present, about a sixth being singletons, with the ten largest covering 18%. The sequenced sample was CD8+ T cells from PBMCs. The receptors come from a human donor in good health (CMV status not recorded). Some clones in this sample may be carry-over from other donors' samples.

This clonotype was seen a few times. V gene TRBV7-2 combines with J gene TRBJ1-1; TRBD1 aligns across 9 bases. Trimming cost V 5 bases and J 1 base; bases outside gene matches: 5. Per the germline V gene, CDR1 is SGHTA and CDR2 is FQGNSA. This CDR3 has 15 residues. CDR3 loop: CASSDRGAGNTEAFF. The CDR3 DNA follows: TGTGCCAGCAGCGACAGGGGGGCAGGGAACACTGAAGCTTTCTTT.

This clonotype appeared a few times. The CDR3 coding sequence is TGTGCCAGCAGCTCCATTGGGACAGCGGAGACCCAGTACTTC. It specifies CASSSIGTAETQYF. The chain recombines TRBV7-2 with TRBJ2-5; 7 bases are shared with TRBD1. Germline CDR1 is SGHTA and CDR2 is FQGNSA. The CDR3 extends over 14 amino acids. The ends lost 4 bases at V and 5 bases at J; junction bases unmatched: 7.

There are a few counts of this clonotype. The J gene is TRBJ1-6, the V gene TRBV6-6; 12 bases are shared with TRBD1. Germline loops: CDR1 MNHNY, CDR2 SVGAGI (reference sequence). With 7 bases clipped from V and 7 bases from J, the junction kept 5 bases outside the gene matches. The CDR3 consists of 15 residues. As DNA, the CDR3 is TGTGCCAGCACGAGGGACAGGGGGCTCAATTCACCCCTCCACTTT. Protein product: CASTRDRGLNSPLHF.

This clonotype has just a few counts. The V and J genes are TRBV7-9 and TRBJ2-1, with D hard to call. The V end was cut by 0 bases, the J end by 3 bases, with 15 bases between. The V gene's germline CDR1 is SEHNR and CDR2 FQNEAQ (reference sequence). This CDR3 spans 17 amino acids. In DNA, the CDR3 is TGTGCCAGCAGCTTAGCCCTCCGGAGTGGCGACTACAATGAGCAGTTCTTC. As protein: CASSLALRSGDYNEQFF.

This chain uses TRBV6-5 with TRBJ2-1; D is unclear. Germline CDR1 reads MNHEY; CDR2 reads SVGAGI. Trimming took off 6 bases at V and 4 bases at J, with 10 bases between the two ends. The CDR3 runs 13 residues. The CDR3 protein is CASSSASYNEQFF. CDR3 DNA sequence: TGTGCCAGCAGCTCCGCGAGTTACAATGAGCAGTTCTTC.

CDR3 loop: CASSPDLMTGGHYEQYF. The CDR3 DNA follows: TGTGCCAGCAGTCCCGACCTGATGACGGGAGGGCACTACGAGCAGTACTTC. The gene calls are TRBV28 and TRBJ2-7, with 8 bases matching TRBD2. CDR1 and CDR2 from the germline V gene are MDHEN and SYDVKM. V lost 5 bases, J lost 3 bases, and 15 bases stayed unmatched. The CDR3 has 17 residues.

V is TRBV4-3 and J is TRBJ1-1, with unresolved D. The length of the CDR3 is 16 residues. Deletions cut 4 bases from V and 3 bases from J, with 18 bases between. Per germline, CDR1 LGHNA and CDR2 YSLEER. CDR3 nucleotide sequence: TGCGCCAGCAGCCGTAAAGTGACGGGTTTTGACACTGAAGCTTTCTTT. Translating it yields CASSRKVTGFDTEAFF.

This clonotype showed up just a few times. This chain joins TRBV7-9 and TRBJ1-2, with D unclear. This CDR3 contains 15 residues. Trimming removed 5 bases at V and 8 bases at J, with 21 bases between. Germline CDR1 is SEHNR and CDR2 is FQNEAQ (reference sequence). In DNA form, the CDR3 reads TGTGCCAGCAGCCCCAACAACTTCGGAAAGATCGGCTACACCTTC. Its protein is CASSPNNFGKIGYTF. Full variable domain (rest looked up from reference TRBV7-9 and TRBJ1-2): DTGVSQNPRHKITKRGQNVTFRCDPISEHNRLYWYRQTLGQGPEFLTYFQNEAQLEKSRLLSDRFSAERPKGSFSTLEIQRTEQGDSAMYLCASSPNNFGKIGYTFGSGTRLTVV.

This clonotype was seen a handful of times. The J gene is TRBJ2-7, the V gene TRBV7-8; D gene ambiguous. Deletions cut 4 bases from V and 7 bases from J, with 14 bases between. The CDR3 contains 13 residues. CDR1 and CDR2 from the germline V gene are SGHVS and FQNEAQ. CDR3 protein: CASSSQASREQYF. For the CDR3, the DNA is TGTGCCAGCAGCTCTCAGGCTAGTCGGGAGCAGTACTTC.

In this sample, this clonotype turned up a few times. The J gene is TRBJ2-5, the V gene TRBV12-3 or TRBV12-4, with no clear D. The V and J ends lost 0 bases and 2 bases respectively, with 4 bases between them. The CDR3 contains 13 residues. This CDR3 reads CASSLAWQETQYF. CDR3 nucleotides: TGTGCCAGCAGTTTAGCCTGGCAAGAGACCCAGTACTTC.

The chain links TRBV6-2 or TRBV6-3 to TRBJ2-7; 8 nucleotides align to TRBD2. The CDR3 contains 14 residues. V trimming: 4 bases; J trimming: 6 bases; junction bases outside the gene matches: 8. Per the germline V gene, CDR1 is MNHEY and CDR2 is SVGEGT. For the CDR3, the DNA is TGTGCCAGCAGTTTCCTAGCGGGTCCCTTCGAGCAGTACTTC. It yields the protein CASSFLAGPFEQYF.

This clonotype has just a few counts. This chain joins TRBV7-2 and TRBJ2-1; 14 bases map to TRBD2. V dropped 6 bases and J dropped 7; count of bases not matched to a gene: 5. Germline V gives CDR1 SGHTA, CDR2 FQGNSA. The CDR3 runs 15 residues. The CDR3 loop is CASRTTSGRANEQFF. In nucleotides, the CDR3 is TGTGCCAGCAGGACGACTAGCGGGAGGGCGAATGAGCAGTTCTTC. Combining the CDR3 with reference TRBV7-2 and TRBJ2-1 gives the whole variable domain GAGVSQSPSNKVTEKGKDVELRCDPISGHTALYWYRQSLGQGLEFLIYFQGNSAPDKSGLPSDRFSAERTGGSVSTLTIQRTQQEDSAVYLCASRTTSGRANEQFFGPGTRLTVL.

J is TRBJ2-1 and V is TRBV7-3; 7 bases agree with TRBD2. Germline values: CDR1 SGHTA, CDR2 FQGTGA. J lost 7 bases, V lost 0 bases, and 6 bases had no gene match. This CDR3 has 15 residues. CDR3 DNA sequence: TGTGCCAGCAGCTTAACGGCGGGAGTACCGAATGAGCAGTTCTTC. The encoded protein is CASSLTAGVPNEQFF.

This clonotype was seen many times. This chain links TRBV28 with TRBJ2-3, with 7 bases that match TRBD2. Unmatched junction bases numbered 6, after V lost 2 bases and J lost 4 bases. CDR1 and CDR2 from the germline V gene are MDHEN and SYDVKM. CDR3 size: 15 residues. CDR3 in DNA: TGTGCCAGCAGTTTAGCGGGAGAGGGTGCAGATACGCAGTATTTT. As protein: CASSLAGEGADTQYF.

There are a few counts of this clonotype. The V call is TRBV5-1, the J call TRBJ2-1, with D tentatively TRBD1 (6 bases). Germline V lookup: CDR1 SGHRS, CDR2 YFSETQ. Trimming left V 7 bases short and J 0 bases short, with 20 bases between. CDR3 size: 17 residues. The CDR3 coding sequence is TGCGCCAGCGGCCCAAGGGGGAGTGGGAGCTCCTACAATGAGCAGTTCTTC. Protein sequence: CASGPRGSGSSYNEQFF.

This clonotype was detected only a few times. The rearrangement links TRBV6-2 or TRBV6-3 to TRBJ1-5; a weak D match, TRBD1 (5 bases). Germline V gives CDR1 MNHEY, CDR2 SVGEGT. The CDR3 covers 17 residues. V lost 2 bases, J lost 5 bases, and 19 bases lay in between. The CDR3 sequence is CASSYTGLGRGDQPQHF. The CDR3 DNA follows: TGTGCCAGCAGTTACACGGGCCTCGGGAGGGGTGATCAGCCCCAGCATTTT.

V usage is TRBV28 and J usage is TRBJ1-2; no clear D gene. The CDR3 covers 15 residues. Trimming left V 2 bases short and J 4 bases short, with 14 bases between. From germline, CDR1 is MDHEN and CDR2 SYDVKM. DNA for the CDR3: TGTGCCAGCAGTTTAGAGCTGACCGGTGGCTATGGCTACACCTTC. This encodes CASSLELTGGYGYTF.

The chain has TRBV12-3 or TRBV12-4 and TRBJ2-3; 10 bases are shared with TRBD2. After removal of 4 bases from V and 4 bases from J, the junction contained 11 bases not matched to a gene. The CDR3 runs to 17 residues. CDR3 in amino acids: CASSSPVSGRLSDTQYF. The CDR3 nucleotides read TGTGCCAGCAGTTCCCCGGTTAGCGGGAGGTTGTCAGATACGCAGTATTTT.

This clonotype was picked up a small number of times. The chain employs TRBV28 and TRBJ2-1; 10 bases match TRBD2. J was trimmed by 7 bases and V by 8 bases; bases with no gene match: 5. Germline-derived CDR1 and CDR2 are MDHEN and SYDVKM. The CDR3 has 13 residues. CDR3 DNA sequence: TGTGCCAGCGACCTAGCGGGAGCGAATGAGCAGTTCTTC. Translated, it gives CASDLAGANEQFF.

This clonotype was seen a few times. The CDR3 DNA sequence: TGTGCCAGCAGCCCAGGACTAGCGGGAGACTACGAGCAGTACTTC. It yields the protein CASSPGLAGDYEQYF. This rearrangement joins TRBV7-6 to TRBJ2-7, with TRBD2 matching over 13 bases. CDR1 SGHVS and CDR2 FNYEAQ come from the germline V gene. The CDR3 is 15 residues long. V shed 5 bases, J shed 3 bases, and the junction held 4 bases outside the gene matches.